These 15 T cell receptor beta chains share one sample of origin, sequenced in a study of OX40 agonist ivuxolimab in advanced cancers. The table came from immunoSEQ multiplex PCR; TCRdb's copy has only in-frame clones and leaves some out. The table has fewer than 25,000 clones, approximately 80% seen once. Sequences were derived from CD4+ or CD8+ T cells sorted from blood, sampled in a trial of the OX40 agonist ivuxolimab. The receptor source for this set is an adult with an advanced solid tumor such as melanoma, head and neck, liver or kidney cancer.

This clone was observed a single time. J is TRBJ2-5 and V is TRBV6-5, with D unresolved. Trimming took off 0 bases at V and 4 bases at J, with 12 bases between the two ends. Per the germline V gene, CDR1 is MNHEY and CDR2 is SVGAGI. The CDR3 runs 15 residues. CDR3 sequence reads: CASSYSIMVGETQYF. In DNA form, the CDR3 reads TGTGCCAGCAGTTACTCGATTATGGTGGGAGAGACCCAGTACTTC.

This clone was found a few times. The CDR3 spells CASSSSAGGSEQFF. The CDR3 coding sequence is TGTGCCAGCAGTTCCTCGGCAGGAGGGAGTGAGCAGTTCTTC. This chain uses TRBV27 with TRBJ2-1; weak D call: TRBD2 (6 bases). V lost 4 bases and J 9 bases, leaving 16 bases between the germline ends. Looked up from germline, CDR1 is MNHEY and CDR2 is SMNVEV (reference sequence). The CDR3 is made up of 14 amino acids.

CDR3 in DNA: TGTGCCAGCAGCCCCCAGGGGCTGGACACCATATATTTT. Its translation is CASSPQGLDTIYF. V gene TRBV6-6 combines with J gene TRBJ1-3, with D possibly being TRBD1 (6 bases). CDR1 is MNHNY and CDR2 is SVGAGI in the germline V gene (reference sequence). V was clipped by 6 bases and J by 8 bases, with 14 bases between them. The CDR3 contains 13 residues.

The V gene is TRBV7-6, the J gene TRBJ2-1; D unclear. The V gene's germline CDR1 is SGHVS and CDR2 FNYEAQ. Trimming left V 4 bases short and J 5 bases short, with 18 bases between. CDR3 length equals 16 residues. The CDR3 DNA reads TGTGCCAGCAGCTCTACCCTCCGGGCCACCGACAATGAGCAGTTCTTC. It encodes CASSSTLRATDNEQFF.

The rearrangement uses TRBV4-3 and TRBJ1-2, with D possibly being TRBD1 (5 bases). V lost 1 base and J lost 4, with 16 bases in between. The CDR3 sequence is 16 residues long. The germline V gene encodes CDR1 LGHNA and CDR2 YSLEER. CDR3 sequence reads: CASSQATGGSSYGYTF. CDR3 in DNA: TGCGCCAGCAGCCAAGCGACGGGGGGTTCTAGCTATGGCTACACCTTC.

The rearrangement links TRBV6-5 to TRBJ2-2, with D perhaps being TRBD1 or TRBD2 (5 bases each). The V end was cut by 5 bases, the J end by 1 base, with 11 bases between. This CDR3 spans 15 amino acids. The germline gives CDR1 MNHEY, CDR2 SVGAGI. As DNA, the CDR3 is TGTGCCAGCAGTCGGGACGCTGGGAACACCGGGGAGCTGTTTTTT. Amino acids: CASSRDAGNTGELFF.

The chain is built from TRBV21-1 and TRBJ2-4; TRBD2, the table's D call, was not compared with the DNA. TRBV21-1 is marked as a pseudogene. The CDR3 runs to 16 residues. CDR3 nucleotides: TGTGCCAGCAGCAAACGGAGGGCGCTAGCCAAAAACATTCAGTACTTC. Its translation: CASSKRRALAKNIQYF.

V is TRBV14 and J is TRBJ1-2; D unresolved. V was shortened by 0 bases and J by 0 bases, with 17 bases between the two germline ends. The germline gives CDR1 SGHDN, CDR2 FVKESK. The CDR3 has 18 amino acids. The chain's CDR3 is CASSQDHFGYGSNYGYTF. CDR3 in DNA: TGTGCCAGCAGCCAAGATCATTTTGGTTACGGATCTAACTATGGCTACACCTTC.

J is TRBJ1-1 and V is TRBV4-1, with 9 bases matching TRBD1. The V gene's germline CDR1 is MGHRA and CDR2 YSYEKL. With V trimmed by 2 bases and J by 0 bases, 7 bases remained unmatched. The CDR3 loop spans 17 amino acids. The DNA of the CDR3 is TGCGCCAGCAGCCAACTACAGGGGGCTGTCATGAACACTGAAGCTTTCTTT. This encodes CASSQLQGAVMNTEAFF.

CDR3 in amino acids: CASGTGIGNEQFF. The DNA of the CDR3 is TGTGCCAGTGGGACAGGGATAGGCAATGAGCAGTTCTTC. The V and J genes are TRBV5-4 and TRBJ2-1; TRBD1 aligns across 9 bases. The V gene end was trimmed by 8 bases and the J gene end by 6 bases; junction bases not matched to a gene: 6. This CDR3 region has 13 residues. Germline lookup yields CDR1 SGHNT and CDR2 YYREEE (reference sequence). Together with reference TRBV5-4 and TRBJ2-1, the CDR3 gives the full variable domain: ETGVTQSPTHLIKTRGQQVTLRCSSQSGHNTVSWYQQALGQGPQFIFQYYREEENGRGNFPPRFSGLQFPNYSSELNVNALELDDSALYLCASGTGIGNEQFFGPGTRLTVL.

CDR3 sequence (DNA): TGCGCCAGCAGCCAAGAGGGAACCCTAGCGGTCTACAATGAGCAGTTCTTC. This sequence encodes CASSQEGTLAVYNEQFF. The rearrangement joins TRBV4-3 to TRBJ2-1, with TRBD2 matching over 7 bases. CDR3 length equals 17 residues. Germline V gene sequence: CDR1 LGHNA, CDR2 YSLEER. The V segment lost 0 bases and the J segment 3 bases; nucleotides outside the gene matches: 8.

V usage is TRBV4-3 and J usage is TRBJ2-2; no firm D call. The CDR3 runs 14 residues. Germline V gene lookup returns CDR1 LGHNA and CDR2 YSLEER. V gave up 4 bases and J gave up 0 bases, with 6 bases separating them. DNA for the CDR3: TGCGCCAGCAGCCGGGGATCGAACACCGGGGAGCTGTTTTTT. Translation: CASSRGSNTGELFF.

The chain couples TRBV4-3 to TRBJ2-1, with no clear D. V shed 0 bases and J shed 3 bases, with 6 bases lying between them. From germline, CDR1 is LGHNA and CDR2 YSLEER. CDR3 size: 14 residues. CDR3 sequence: CASSQDSSYNEQFF. The CDR3 nucleotides are TGCGCCAGCAGCCAAGATTCTAGCTACAATGAGCAGTTCTTC.

The gene calls are TRBV5-4 and TRBJ2-2; 7 positions match TRBD2. The CDR3 extends over 15 amino acids. The V gene's germline CDR1 is SGHNT and CDR2 YYREEE (reference sequence). The V and J ends lost 3 bases and 4 bases, in that order; junction bases with no gene match: 6. The CDR3 region has the DNA TGTGCCAGCAGCTGGGAGGGAAGCGCCACCGGGGAGCTGTTTTTT. Translating gives CASSWEGSATGELFF.

This clone counts as large. The chain joins TRBV19 to TRBJ2-1; D is undetermined. Germline CDR1 LNHDA, CDR2 SQIVND (reference sequence). The CDR3 is made up of 13 amino acids. The V gene lost 3 bases and the J gene lost 3 bases, with 6 bases spanning the gap. CDR3 bases: TGTGCCAGTAGTATGGCATACTACAATGAGCAGTTCTTC. Its protein is CASSMAYYNEQFF.